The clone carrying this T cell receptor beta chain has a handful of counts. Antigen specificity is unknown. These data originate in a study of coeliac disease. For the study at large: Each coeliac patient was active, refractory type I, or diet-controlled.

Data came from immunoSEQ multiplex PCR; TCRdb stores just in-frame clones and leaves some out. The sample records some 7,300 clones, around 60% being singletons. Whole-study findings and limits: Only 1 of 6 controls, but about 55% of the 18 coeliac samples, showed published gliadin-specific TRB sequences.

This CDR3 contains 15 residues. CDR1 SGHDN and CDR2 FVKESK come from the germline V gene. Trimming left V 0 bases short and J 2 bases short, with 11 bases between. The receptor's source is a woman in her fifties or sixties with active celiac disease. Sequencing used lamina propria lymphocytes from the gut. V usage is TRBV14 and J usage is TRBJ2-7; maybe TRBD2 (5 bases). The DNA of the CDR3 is TGTGCCAGCAGCCAAGAACTAGTGGCCGCCTACGAGCAGTACTTC. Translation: CASSQELVAAYEQYF.